This TCR beta chain comes out of a study of cytomegalovirus exposure and HLA in healthy donors. Study-wide background: The same platform as the approximately 670 first-cohort repertoires was used for the 100 to 150 validation repertoires, a later analysis reported.

Findings and caveats of the study: The majority of TCR sequences were rare, yet some public TCRs appeared in many donors. The study labeled 150 to 200 TCR beta chains cytomegalovirus-associated. For cytomegalovirus status, the classifier reportedly gave diagnoses with high specificity and sensitivity.

The CDR3 has 15 residues. The germline gives CDR1 SGHVS, CDR2 FQNEAQ. Trimming cost V 5 bases and J 3 bases, with 16 bases left between them. The data were produced by immunoSEQ multiplex PCR, yet TCRdb's version contains in-frame clones alone and is incomplete. There are roughly 330,000 clones in the sample; roughly 90% occur only once, and approximately 1% lies in the top ten. For this clone: The target antigen is unknown.

The chain carries TRBV7-8 and TRBJ2-5; D unresolved. Sequenced input: PBMCs. The clonotype originates from a woman in her 30s in good health and CMV-seropositive. The CDR3 sequence is CASSIRALPKETQYF. Written as DNA, the CDR3 is TGTGCCAGCAGCATCCGGGCCCTCCCAAAAGAGACCCAGTACTTC. The full variable domain, completed using reference TRBV7-8 and TRBJ2-5, is GAGVSQSPRYKVAKRGQDVALRCDPISGHVSLFWYQQALGQGPEFLTYFQNEAQLDKSGLPSDRFFAERPEGSVSTLKIQRTQQEDSAVYLCASSIRALPKETQYFGPGTRLLVL.